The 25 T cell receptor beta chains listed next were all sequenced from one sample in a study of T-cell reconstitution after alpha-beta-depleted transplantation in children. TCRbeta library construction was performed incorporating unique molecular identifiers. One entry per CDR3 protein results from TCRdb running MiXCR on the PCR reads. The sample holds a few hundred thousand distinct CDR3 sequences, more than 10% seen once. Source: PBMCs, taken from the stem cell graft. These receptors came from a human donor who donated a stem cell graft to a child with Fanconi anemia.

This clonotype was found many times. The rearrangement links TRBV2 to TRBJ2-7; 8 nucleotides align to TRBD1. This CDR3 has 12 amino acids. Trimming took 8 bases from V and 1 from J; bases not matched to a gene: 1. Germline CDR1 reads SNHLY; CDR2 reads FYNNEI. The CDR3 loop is CASHRGSYEQYF. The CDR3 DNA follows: TGTGCCAGCCACAGGGGGTCCTACGAGCAGTACTTC.

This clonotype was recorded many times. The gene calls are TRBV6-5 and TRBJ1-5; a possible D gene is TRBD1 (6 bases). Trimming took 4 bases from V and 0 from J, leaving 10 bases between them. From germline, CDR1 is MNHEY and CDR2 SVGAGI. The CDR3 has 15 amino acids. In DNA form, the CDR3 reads TGTGCCAGCAGTTTTACGGACAGTAGCAATCAGCCCCAGCATTTT. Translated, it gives CASSFTDSSNQPQHF.

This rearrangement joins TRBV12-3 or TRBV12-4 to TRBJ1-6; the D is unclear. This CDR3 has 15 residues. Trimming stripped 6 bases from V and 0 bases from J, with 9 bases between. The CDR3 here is CASRKSSSYNSPLHF. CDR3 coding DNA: TGTGCCAGCAGGAAGTCTAGCTCCTATAATTCACCCCTCCACTTT.

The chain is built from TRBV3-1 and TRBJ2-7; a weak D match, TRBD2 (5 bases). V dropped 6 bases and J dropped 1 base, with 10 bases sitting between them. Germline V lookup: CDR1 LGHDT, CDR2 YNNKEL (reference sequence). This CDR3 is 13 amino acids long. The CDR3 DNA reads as TGTGCCAGCAGAGGAGGTTTTTCCTACGAGCAGTACTTC. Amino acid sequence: CASRGGFSYEQYF.

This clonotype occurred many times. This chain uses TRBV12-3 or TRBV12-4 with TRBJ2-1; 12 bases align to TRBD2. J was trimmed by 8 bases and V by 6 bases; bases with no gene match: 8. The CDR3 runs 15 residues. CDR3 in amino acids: CASRETSGGYDEQFF. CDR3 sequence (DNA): TGTGCCAGCAGGGAGACTAGCGGGGGTTATGATGAGCAGTTCTTC.

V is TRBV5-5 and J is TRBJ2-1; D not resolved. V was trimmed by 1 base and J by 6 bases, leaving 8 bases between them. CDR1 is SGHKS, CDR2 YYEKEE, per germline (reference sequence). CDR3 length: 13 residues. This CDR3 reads CASSLRPSNEQFF. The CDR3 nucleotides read TGTGCCAGCAGCTTGAGGCCGAGCAATGAGCAGTTCTTC.

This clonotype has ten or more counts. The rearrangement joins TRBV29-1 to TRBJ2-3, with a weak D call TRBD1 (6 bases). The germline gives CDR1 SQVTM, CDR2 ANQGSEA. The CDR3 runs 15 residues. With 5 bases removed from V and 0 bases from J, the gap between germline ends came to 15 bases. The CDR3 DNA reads TGCAGCGTTTCGGACAGTCCCACTAGCACAGATACGCAGTATTTT. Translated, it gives CSVSDSPTSTDTQYF.

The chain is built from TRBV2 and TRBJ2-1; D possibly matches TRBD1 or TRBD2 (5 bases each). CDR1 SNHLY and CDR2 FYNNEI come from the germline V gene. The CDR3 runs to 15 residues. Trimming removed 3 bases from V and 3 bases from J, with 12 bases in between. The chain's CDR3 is CASSEGPGIYNEQFF. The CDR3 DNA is TGTGCCAGCAGTGAGGGGCCGGGGATCTACAATGAGCAGTTCTTC.

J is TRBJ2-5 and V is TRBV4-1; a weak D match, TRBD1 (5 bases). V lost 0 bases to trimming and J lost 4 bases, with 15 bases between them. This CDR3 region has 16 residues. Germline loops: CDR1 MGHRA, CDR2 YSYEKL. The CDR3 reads CASSQEGAGQGETQYF. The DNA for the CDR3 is TGCGCCAGCAGCCAAGAAGGTGCAGGGCAGGGAGAGACCCAGTACTTC.

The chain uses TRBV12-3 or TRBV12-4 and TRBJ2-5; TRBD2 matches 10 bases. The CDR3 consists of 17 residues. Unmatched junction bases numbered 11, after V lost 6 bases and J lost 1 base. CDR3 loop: CASSLSLAGDGQETQYF. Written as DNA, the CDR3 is TGTGCCAGCAGCCTTAGCCTAGCGGGAGACGGCCAAGAGACCCAGTACTTC.

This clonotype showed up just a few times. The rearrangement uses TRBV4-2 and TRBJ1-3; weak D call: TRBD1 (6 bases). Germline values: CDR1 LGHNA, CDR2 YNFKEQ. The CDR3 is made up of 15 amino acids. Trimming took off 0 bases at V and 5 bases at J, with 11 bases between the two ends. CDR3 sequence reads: CASSQDLGQRNTIYF. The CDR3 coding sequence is TGTGCCAGCAGCCAAGATTTGGGACAAAGAAACACCATATATTTT.

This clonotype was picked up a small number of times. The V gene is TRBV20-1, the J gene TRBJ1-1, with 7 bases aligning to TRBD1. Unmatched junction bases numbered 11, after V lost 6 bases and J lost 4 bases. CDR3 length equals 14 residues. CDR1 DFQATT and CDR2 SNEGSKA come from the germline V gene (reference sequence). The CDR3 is CSAEYRGRGTEAFF. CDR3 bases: TGCAGTGCAGAATACAGGGGTCGTGGCACTGAAGCTTTCTTT.

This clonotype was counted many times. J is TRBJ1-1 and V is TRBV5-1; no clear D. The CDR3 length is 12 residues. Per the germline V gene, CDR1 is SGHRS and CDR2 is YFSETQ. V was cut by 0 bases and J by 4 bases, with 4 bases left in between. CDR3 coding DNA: TGCGCCAGCAGCTTGGACAGCACTGAAGCTTTCTTT. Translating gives CASSLDSTEAFF.

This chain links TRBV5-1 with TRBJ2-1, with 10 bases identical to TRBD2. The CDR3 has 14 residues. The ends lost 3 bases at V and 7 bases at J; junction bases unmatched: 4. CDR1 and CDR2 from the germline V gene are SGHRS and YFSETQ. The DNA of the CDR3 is TGCGCCAGCAGCTGGGGGACTAGCGAAAATGAGCAGTTCTTC. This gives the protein CASSWGTSENEQFF.

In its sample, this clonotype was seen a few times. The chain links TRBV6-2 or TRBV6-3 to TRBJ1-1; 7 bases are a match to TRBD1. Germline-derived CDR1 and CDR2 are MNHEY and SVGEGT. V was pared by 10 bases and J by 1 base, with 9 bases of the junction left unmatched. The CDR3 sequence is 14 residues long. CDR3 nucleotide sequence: TGTGCCATCCGGGACAGACCCGGGAACACTGAAGCTTTCTTT. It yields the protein CAIRDRPGNTEAFF.

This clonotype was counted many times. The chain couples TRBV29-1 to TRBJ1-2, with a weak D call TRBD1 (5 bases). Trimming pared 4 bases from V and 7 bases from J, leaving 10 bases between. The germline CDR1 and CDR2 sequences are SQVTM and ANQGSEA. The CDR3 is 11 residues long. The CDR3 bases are TGCAGCGTTGCAGGGAGGGGTGGCTACACCTTC. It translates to CSVAGRGGYTF.

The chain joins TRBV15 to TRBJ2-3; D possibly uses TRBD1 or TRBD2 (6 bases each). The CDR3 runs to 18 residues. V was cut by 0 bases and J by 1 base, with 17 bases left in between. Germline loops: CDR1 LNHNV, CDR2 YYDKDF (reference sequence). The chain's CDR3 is CATSRERGAQRRTDTQYF. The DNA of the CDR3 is TGTGCCACCAGCAGAGAGAGGGGGGCTCAGCGGCGCACAGATACGCAGTATTTT.

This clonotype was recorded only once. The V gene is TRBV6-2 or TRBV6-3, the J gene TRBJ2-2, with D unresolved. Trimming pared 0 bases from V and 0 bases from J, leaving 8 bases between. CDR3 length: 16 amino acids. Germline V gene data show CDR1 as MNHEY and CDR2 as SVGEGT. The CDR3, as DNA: TGTGCCAGCAGTTACTCAACGGCTCCGAACACCGGGGAGCTGTTTTTT. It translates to CASSYSTAPNTGELFF.

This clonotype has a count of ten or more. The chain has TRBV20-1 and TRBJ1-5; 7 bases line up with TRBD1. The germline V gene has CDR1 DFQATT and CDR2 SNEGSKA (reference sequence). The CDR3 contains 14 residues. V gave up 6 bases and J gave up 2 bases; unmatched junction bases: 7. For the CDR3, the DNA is TGCAGTGCAAAATCAACAGGGGGCAATCAGCCCCAGCATTTT. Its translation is CSAKSTGGNQPQHF.

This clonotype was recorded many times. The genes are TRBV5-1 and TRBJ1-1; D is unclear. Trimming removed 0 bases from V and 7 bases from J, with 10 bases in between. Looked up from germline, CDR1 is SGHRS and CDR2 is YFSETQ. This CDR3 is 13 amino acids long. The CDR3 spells CASSLGASFEAFF. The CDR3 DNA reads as TGCGCCAGCAGCTTGGGGGCCTCCTTTGAAGCTTTCTTT.

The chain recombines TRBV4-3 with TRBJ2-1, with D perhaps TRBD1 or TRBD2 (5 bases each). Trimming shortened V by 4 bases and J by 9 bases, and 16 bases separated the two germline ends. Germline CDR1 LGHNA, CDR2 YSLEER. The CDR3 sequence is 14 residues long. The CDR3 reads CASSPGPGSVEQFF. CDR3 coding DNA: TGCGCCAGCAGCCCGGGGCCCGGTTCAGTTGAGCAGTTCTTC.

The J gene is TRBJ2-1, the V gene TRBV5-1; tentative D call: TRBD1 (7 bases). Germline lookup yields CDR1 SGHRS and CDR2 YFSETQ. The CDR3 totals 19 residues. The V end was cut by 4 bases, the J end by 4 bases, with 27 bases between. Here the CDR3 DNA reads TGCGCCAGCAGCCCCGCTCCGGGACAGAGGGGGGCCATATACAATGAGCAGTTCTTC. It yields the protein CASSPAPGQRGAIYNEQFF.

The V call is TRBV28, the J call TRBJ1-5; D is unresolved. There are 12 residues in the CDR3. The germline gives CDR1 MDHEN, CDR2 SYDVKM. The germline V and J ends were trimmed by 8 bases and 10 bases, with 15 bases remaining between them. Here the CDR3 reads CASYVPPYPQHF. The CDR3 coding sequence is TGTGCCAGCTATGTTCCCCCCTACCCCCAGCATTTT.

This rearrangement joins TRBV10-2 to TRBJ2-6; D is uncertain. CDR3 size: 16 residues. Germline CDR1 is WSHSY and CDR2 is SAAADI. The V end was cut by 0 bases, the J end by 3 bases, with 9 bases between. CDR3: CASSESRADGANVLTF. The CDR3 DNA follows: TGCGCCAGCAGTGAGTCTCGGGCGGATGGGGCCAACGTCCTGACTTTC.

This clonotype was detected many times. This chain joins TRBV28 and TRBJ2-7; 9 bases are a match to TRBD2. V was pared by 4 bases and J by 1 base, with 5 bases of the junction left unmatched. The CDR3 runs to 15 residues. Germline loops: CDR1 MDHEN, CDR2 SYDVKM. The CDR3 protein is CASSSRGGSSYEQYV. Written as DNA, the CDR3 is TGTGCCAGCAGTTCGCGGGGGGGCTCGTCCTACGAGCAGTACGTC.